This TCR beta chain was identified during a study of identical twins. Template switching introduced a universal primer site, and the cDNA bore unique molecular identifiers. A single record per CDR3 protein comes from TCRdb applying MiXCR to the 5' RACE reads. The repertoire has approximately 690,000 distinct CDR3 sequences, roughly 6% of them found once; the top ten carry approximately 2%. This clonotype was found many times. The antigen is undetermined. This CDR3 is 13 amino acids long. Trimming took off 3 bases at V and 8 bases at J, with 13 bases between the two ends. Study-wide results and caveats: The study found weaker excess twin sharing in beta out-of-frame sequences. Alpha sequences that were out-of-frame and twin-shared showed an excess of low generation probability. Insertions ran lower in abundant cord blood beta clonotypes, though not in memory repertoires.

The gene calls are TRBV12-3 or TRBV12-4 and TRBJ1-1; D gene uncertain. Specimen: naive T cells sorted from blood. This sequence originates from a man aged 18-30 years in good health. The CDR3 reads CASSLMGSWEAFF. The CDR3 DNA is TGTGCCAGCAGTTTGATGGGGAGTTGGGAAGCTTTCTTT.